Given below is one T cell receptor (beta chain) in context. Its antigen is still unknown. This CDR3 contains 18 residues. Per the germline V gene, CDR1 is KGHSH and CDR2 is LQKENI. Trimming stripped 1 base from V and 4 bases from J, with 21 bases between. This sample stems from a study of response to subunit inactivated influenza vaccine. Study-wide points: After each seasonal influenza vaccination, few new T cells are recruited, the authors suggested.

TCRdb independently ran MiXCR on the RT-PCR reads; one entry per CDR3 protein. Of hundreds of thousands of distinct CDR3 sequences listed, 22% were seen once; the top ten hold around a tenth. The sequence derives from a man aged 45 to 75 who received an inactivated influenza vaccine. The sequencing used PBMCs from blood, collected less than 22 months after vaccination. The genes are TRBV18 and TRBJ2-3; D is perhaps TRBD2 (5 bases). The CDR3 sequence: CASSPLYQASEGADTQYF. The DNA for the CDR3 is TGTGCCAGCTCACCACTTTATCAAGCAAGTGAGGGCGCAGATACGCAGTATTTT.